This T cell receptor (beta chain) was profiled in a study of blood T cell repertoires in COVID-19. Study at large: Sources were T cells, B-cell-depleted T cells, or PBMCs; the material itself was cDNA or gDNA.

In the original workflow: Estimates of nucleated cell counts were drawn from the amplification of reference gene primers. Data came from immunoSEQ multiplex PCR; TCRdb stores just in-frame clones and leaves some out. V and J calls and clone size come straight from that table; D and trimming were deduced from the DNA. The repertoire consists of approximately 350,000 clones, with around 82% occurring once and the leading ten covering approximately 3%. Trimming stripped 5 bases from V and 0 bases from J, with 19 bases between. The CDR3 consists of 17 residues. Germline lookup yields CDR1 MNHNY and CDR2 SVGAGI (reference sequence).

The TCR was taken from a man between 25 and 39 years old with active or convalescent COVID-19. J is TRBJ1-2 and V is TRBV6-6; D gene unclear. Sequencing was performed on peripheral blood. The CDR3 loop reads CASSPTPAGLANYGYTF. Written as DNA, the CDR3 is TGTGCCAGCAGTCCCACGCCCGCAGGACTAGCTAACTATGGCTACACCTTC.